This T cell receptor beta chain was sequenced for a study of blood T cell repertoires in COVID-19. The CDR3 extends over 16 amino acids. Unmatched junction bases numbered 10, after V lost 6 bases and J lost 3 bases. Germline V CDR1 and CDR2: MNHNS, SASEGT. TCRdb keeps only in-frame clones here, not all; method: immunoSEQ multiplex PCR. The sample shows about 32,000 clones, approximately 86% of them seen only once. The chain carries TRBV6-1 and TRBJ2-7; 11 nucleotides match TRBD1. The specimen sequenced was peripheral blood. This clonotype was sampled from a woman between 70 and 85 years old with active COVID-19. The CDR3 DNA sequence: TGTGCCAGCAGAGAAACAGGGACAGGGGGGGACTACGAGCAGTACTTC. It yields the protein CASRETGTGGDYEQYF.